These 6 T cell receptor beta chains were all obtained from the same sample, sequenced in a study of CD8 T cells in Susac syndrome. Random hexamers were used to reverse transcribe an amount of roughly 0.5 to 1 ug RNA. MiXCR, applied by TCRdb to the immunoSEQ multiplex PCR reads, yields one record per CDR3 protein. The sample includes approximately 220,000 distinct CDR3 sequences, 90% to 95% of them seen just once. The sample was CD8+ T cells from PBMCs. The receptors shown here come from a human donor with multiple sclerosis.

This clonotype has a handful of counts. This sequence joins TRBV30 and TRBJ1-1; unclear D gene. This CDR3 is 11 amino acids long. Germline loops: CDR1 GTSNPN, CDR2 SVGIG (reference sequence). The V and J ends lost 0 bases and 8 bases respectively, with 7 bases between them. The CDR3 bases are TGTGCCTGGAGTGTGGCCTTGGAAGCTTTCTTT. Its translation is CAWSVALEAFF.

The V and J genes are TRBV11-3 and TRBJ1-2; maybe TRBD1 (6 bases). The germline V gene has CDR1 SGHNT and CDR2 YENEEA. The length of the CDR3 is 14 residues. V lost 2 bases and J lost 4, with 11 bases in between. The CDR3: CASSLKGGGYGYTF. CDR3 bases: TGTGCCAGCAGCTTAAAAGGGGGGGGCTATGGCTACACCTTC.

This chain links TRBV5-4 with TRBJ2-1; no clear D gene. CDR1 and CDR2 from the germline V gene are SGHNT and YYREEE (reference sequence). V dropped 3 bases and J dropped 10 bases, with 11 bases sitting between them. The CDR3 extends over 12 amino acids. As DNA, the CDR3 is TGTGCCAGCAGCTCATACTCAAGGGAGCAGTTCTTC. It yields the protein CASSSYSREQFF.

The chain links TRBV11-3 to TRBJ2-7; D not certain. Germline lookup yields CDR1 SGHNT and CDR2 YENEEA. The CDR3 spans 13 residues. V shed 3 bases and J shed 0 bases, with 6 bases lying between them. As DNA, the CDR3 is TGTGCCAGCAGCTTCACCTCCTCCTACGAGCAGTACTTC. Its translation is CASSFTSSYEQYF.

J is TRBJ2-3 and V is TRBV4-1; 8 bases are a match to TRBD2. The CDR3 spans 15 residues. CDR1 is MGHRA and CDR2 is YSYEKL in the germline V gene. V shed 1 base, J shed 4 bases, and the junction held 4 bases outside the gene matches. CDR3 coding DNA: TGCGCCAGCAGCCAAGGACTAGCGCCGGCAGATACGCAGTATTTT. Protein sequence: CASSQGLAPADTQYF.

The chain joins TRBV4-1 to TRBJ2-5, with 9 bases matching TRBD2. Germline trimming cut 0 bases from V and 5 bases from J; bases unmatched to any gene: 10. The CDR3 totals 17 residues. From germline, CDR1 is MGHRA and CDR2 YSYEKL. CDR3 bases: TGCGCCAGCAGCCAAGATGGGCCAGCGGGAGGTCTGGAGACCCAGTACTTC. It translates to CASSQDGPAGGLETQYF.